This TCR beta chain was profiled in a study of tumor-infiltrating lymphocytes in primary liver carcinoma. V was clipped by 8 bases and J by 9 bases, with 16 bases between them. Germline CDR1 is SEHNR and CDR2 is FQNEAQ (reference sequence). The CDR3 runs 13 residues. Both RNA and DNA were isolated together from approximately 20-30 mg of bulk tissue that had not been sorted. The template, approximately 500 ng total RNA, yielded TCR beta cDNA made with a constant-region primer. Amplification in three nested multiplex PCR rounds with slightly modified ARM-PCR gave rise to TCR beta libraries. With TRBV1-TRBV30 forward primers and a C-beta reverse primer, the first two PCR rounds were run for approximately 10 cycles each. From the multiplex PCR reads, TCRdb called clonotypes with MiXCR, one entry per CDR3 protein. The data contain around 80,000 distinct CDR3 sequences, around 70% of them singletons.

The source is a middle-aged man with primary liver carcinoma and hepatitis B virus infection. The chain uses TRBV7-9 and TRBJ2-2; no definite D call. Sequenced input: liver tumor tissue from sampling region 1. Documented subset: tumor region T1, superior pole. The DNA for the CDR3 is TGTGCCAGCCGCGCACAAGGTAACAGGGAGCTGTTTTTT. Translated: CASRAQGNRELFF.